This T cell receptor (beta chain) was documented in a study of PD-1 blockade in classical Hodgkin lymphoma (TCRdb year 2020). Turning to the overall study: Nivolumab dosing was 3 mg/kg intravenously every 2 weeks, continuing until either disease progression or unacceptable toxicity. The study used CyTOF and TCR beta sequencing to define a peripheral blood immune signature of response to PD-1 blockade in classical Hodgkin lymphoma.

The sample's time point label is to be understood as: cycle 2 day 1 (C2D1) of nivolumab. Relapse after autologous stem cell transplantation had occurred in all trial patients, and cohorts A, B and C were distinguished by prior brentuximab vedotin exposure. The trial cohort comprised 56 patients with relapsed/refractory classical Hodgkin lymphoma whose best overall responses were complete response, partial response or progressive disease. Single-agent nivolumab was administered to trial patients in the multi-cohort phase II CheckMate 205 trial. An independent review committee assessed best overall response by applying the 2007 International Working Group response criteria. PBMCs from the trial were collected at three points: immediately before nivolumab initiation (C1D1), and during therapy at cycle 2 day 1 and cycle 4 day 1. Peripheral blood was collected in 8 mL Vacutainer Cell Preparation Tubes, from which PBMCs were isolated by centrifugation and then cryopreserved.

Trimmed from V: 1 base; trimmed from J: 2 bases; junction bases lacking a gene match: 2. The CDR3 has 15 amino acids, counting the end cysteine and phenylalanine. Kept here is only the CDR3 DNA, which spans 45 bases and is read in frame from base 1. CDR1 and CDR2 (LNHDA, SQIVND) derive from the germline V gene (reference sequence). With regard to this clone: This clone's antigen is unknown. No base quality information exists; no much larger clone differs at one position.

Results and caveats for the whole study, not just this receptor: Trial patients achieving complete response had baseline diversity similar to newly diagnosed patients, whereas partial responders and progressors had significantly lower diversity. By C4D1, a significant rise was seen in CD4+ TCR diversity but not in CD8+ TCR diversity (p=0.0027 vs p=0.16), and the rise was most apparent among complete responders (p=0.02). Baseline TCR diversity was reported to be lower in newly diagnosed patients than in healthy donors, and even lower in relapsed/refractory patients. The study was restricted to a single clinical trial cohort, and the causes of repertoire differences, possibly disease activity or prior therapy, were left undefined. Lower diversity was seen in patients whose nivolumab began less than 1 year after ASCT, and these patients were left out of later analyses so that immune reconstitution would not confound the results.

The Qiagen DNeasy kit was used to extract genomic DNA from unsorted PBMCs and from the negatively selected CD4+ and CD8+ fractions. TCR beta CDR3 regions were amplified by immunoSEQ multiplex PCR using primers annealing to V and J segments. Amplification bias was minimized using a synthetic immune receptor repertoire, and residual bias was removed computationally after sequencing. In the original analysis: Custom Python scripts were used to quantify repertoire diversity as the Shannon entropy index. The unsorted, CD4+ and CD8+ repertoires were each analyzed separately, with the exception of combined analyses, where CD4+ and CD8+ sequences were merged in silico. A clone was considered expanded if an increase in frequency of at least 2-fold after treatment relative to C1D1 was found, and a pseudocount of 0.5 was applied to clones undetected at baseline. Clones with 0 or 1 copy at C1D1 were defined as singleton clones, while clones with 2 or more copies were defined as non-singleton clones. Clones expanded in unsorted samples were annotated as CD4+, CD8+ or unknown by matching protein sequences in sorted samples from the same patient. Diversity changes from C1D1 to C4D1 were tested in paired samples using Wilcoxon tests. Here the immuneACCESS table is served through TCRdb, limited to in-frame sequences with V and J called. Missing clones are a known gap in these copies; in checked studies unresolved V genes cover under half, and the rest lacks a known reason. The DNA was the basis for D and trimming; V, J and clone size are from that table. The table for this sample lists tens of thousands of clones; 89% of them were counted only once. Jointly, the top ten make up around 11% of the sample.

The input for sequencing was peripheral blood mononuclear cells (PBMCs), taken before the second cycle of nivolumab. This clonotype was obtained from a human donor with classical Hodgkin lymphoma. This chain is built from TRBV19 and TRBJ2-1, with 7 junctional bases fitting TRBD2. In nucleotides, the sequence is TGTGCCAGTAGTATAGCTAGCGGAACCTACAATGAGCAGTTCTTC. Its coded protein is CASSIASGTYNEQFF. Reference TRBV19 and TRBJ2-1 proteins supply the regions before and after the CDR3; the full variable domain is: DGGITQSPKYLFRKEGQNVTLSCEQNLNHDAMYWYRQDPGQGLRLIYYSQIVNDFQKGDIAEGYSVSREKKESFPLTVTSAQKNPTAFYLCASSIASGTYNEQFFGPGTRLTVL.